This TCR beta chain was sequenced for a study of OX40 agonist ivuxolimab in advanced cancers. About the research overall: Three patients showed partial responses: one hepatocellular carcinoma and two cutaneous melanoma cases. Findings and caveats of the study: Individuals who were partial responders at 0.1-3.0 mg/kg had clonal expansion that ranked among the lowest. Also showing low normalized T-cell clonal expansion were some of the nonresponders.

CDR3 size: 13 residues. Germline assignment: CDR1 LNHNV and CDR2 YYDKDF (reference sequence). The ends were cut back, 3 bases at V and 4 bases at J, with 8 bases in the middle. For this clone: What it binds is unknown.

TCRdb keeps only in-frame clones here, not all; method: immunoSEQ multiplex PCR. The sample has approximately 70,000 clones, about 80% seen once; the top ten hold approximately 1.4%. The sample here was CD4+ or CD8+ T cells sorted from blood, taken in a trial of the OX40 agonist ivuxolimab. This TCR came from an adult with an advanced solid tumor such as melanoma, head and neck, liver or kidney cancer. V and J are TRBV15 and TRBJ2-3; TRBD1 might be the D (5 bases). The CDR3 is CATSSPRADTQYF. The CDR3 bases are TGTGCCACCAGCAGCCCCAGGGCAGATACGCAGTATTTT.